The rows below give T cell receptor beta chains drawn from one sample of a study of graft-versus-host responses after intestinal transplantation. Generated by immunoSEQ multiplex PCR, the TCRdb table keeps only in-frame clones and is missing some. Of 20,000 to 25,000 clones in the sample, 30% to 40% were seen once. The specimen was alloreactive CD8+ T cells from a mixed lymphocyte reaction culture, collected before intestinal transplant. These receptors all stem from a human patient who received an intestinal transplant. Each CDR3 is given with its conserved first and last residue. D genes are given only for firm matches. The size field is filled for only some rows; it gives once, few, many or a size class.

CDR3 DNA	CDR3 protein	clone size	V gene	J gene	D gene
TGTGCCAGCAGTTACTCTTTCCAATACGAGCAGTACTTC	CASSYSFQYEQYF	few	TRBV6-6	TRBJ2-7	.
TGTGCCAGCAGCCAAGTTCGACAGGGCTTCGGGGAGCTGTTTTTT	CASSQVRQGFGELFF	.	TRBV4-2	TRBJ2-2	TRBD1
TGTGCCAGCAGCCGTGTTCTTAATGAAAAACTGTTTTTT	CASSRVLNEKLFF	medium-sized	TRBV7-9	TRBJ1-4	.
TGTGCCAGCAGCTTAGGGGGGACAGATACGCAGTATTTT	CASSLGGTDTQYF	.	TRBV7-9	TRBJ2-3	.
TGTGCCAGCAGTGCACAGGGCAAGGGGCCTTTGACCTATGGCTACACCTTC	CASSAQGKGPLTYGYTF	.	TRBV2	TRBJ1-2	.
TGTGCCAGCAGCCCCTCCTGGGCTGGCACTGAAGCTTTCTTT	CASSPSWAGTEAFF	.	TRBV7-6	TRBJ1-1	.
TGCAGCGCAGTTTCCGGGACAGGGACCTACGAGCAGTACTTC	CSAVSGTGTYEQYF	.	TRBV29-1	TRBJ2-7	TRBD1
TGCGCCAGCAGCCAAGTTTGGGGAGAAGCTTTCTTT	CASSQVWGEAFF	.	TRBV4-1	TRBJ1-1	.
TGCGCCAGCAGCCAAGACGAGCTGTTCTATGGCTACACCTTC	CASSQDELFYGYTF	.	TRBV4-1	TRBJ1-2	.
TGTGCCAGCAGTTACTCGAAAGGGGGTACTAGCTACGAGCAGTACTTC	CASSYSKGGTSYEQYF	medium-sized	TRBV6-6	TRBJ2-7	.
TGTGCCAGCAGTGAAGGGACAGGGGGCTACAATGAGCAGTTCTTC	CASSEGTGGYNEQFF	.	TRBV6-1	TRBJ2-1	TRBD1